Following are 32 T cell receptor beta chains from one sample sequenced in a study of T cell responses to AZD1222 COVID-19 vaccine. The data were produced by immunoSEQ multiplex PCR, yet TCRdb's version contains in-frame clones alone and is incomplete. Among about 170,000 clones listed, roughly 91% were seen once. Here the sequenced sample was peripheral blood, taken on day 0 of AZD1222 vaccination. The receptors come from an adult in good health.

V gene TRBV7-8 combines with J gene TRBJ1-1; D is uncertain. V was shortened by 4 bases and J by 1 base, with 10 bases between the two germline ends. The CDR3 runs to 14 residues. In germline, CDR1 is SGHVS, CDR2 FQNEAQ. CDR3 sequence: CASSSAVSNTEAFF. The CDR3 DNA reads TGTGCCAGCAGCTCGGCCGTGTCGAACACTGAAGCTTTCTTT.

The CDR3 DNA follows: TGTGCCAGCTCATTATCCGGGGGGAACCTGAACACTGAAGCTTTCTTT. Translating it yields CASSLSGGNLNTEAFF. The chain has TRBV18 and TRBJ1-1; weak D call: TRBD1 (5 bases). Germline loops: CDR1 KGHSH, CDR2 LQKENI. The CDR3 consists of 16 residues. V was cut by 5 bases and J by 0 bases, with 16 bases left in between.

J is TRBJ2-3 and V is TRBV5-1, with TRBD2 matching over 11 bases. J lost 7 bases, V lost 5 bases, and 9 bases had no gene match. There are 15 residues in the CDR3. Germline values: CDR1 SGHRS, CDR2 YFSETQ. CDR3 DNA sequence: TGCGCCAGCAGACTAGCGGGAGAGTGGGGGAATACGCAGTATTTT. Amino acids: CASRLAGEWGNTQYF.

V gene TRBV19 combines with J gene TRBJ1-1, with D hard to call. CDR1 and CDR2 from the germline V gene are LNHDA and SQIVND (reference sequence). The V gene lost 3 bases and the J gene lost 10 bases, with 15 bases spanning the gap. The CDR3 totals 13 residues. Here the CDR3 DNA reads TGTGCCAGTAGTATCCCAGAACTTCGGCGAGCTTTCTTT. Protein product: CASSIPELRRAFF.

The chain couples TRBV11-2 to TRBJ2-2; D is unclear. The CDR3 covers 15 residues. The germline CDR1 and CDR2 sequences are SGHAT and FQNNGV. With 0 bases removed from V and 1 base from J, the gap between germline ends came to 6 bases. The CDR3 region is CASSLDGRNTGELFF. The CDR3 bases are TGTGCCAGCAGCTTAGATGGCAGGAACACCGGGGAGCTGTTTTTT.

This chain uses TRBV3-1 (or the pseudogene TRBV3-2) with TRBJ1-1; D gene unclear. The CDR3 has 15 residues. Trimming stripped 1 base from V and 0 bases from J, with 9 bases between. CDR1 is LGHDT, CDR2 YNNKEL, per germline (reference sequence). The CDR3 nucleotides are TGTGCCAGCAGCCAAGCGGCGGGTATGAACACTGAAGCTTTCTTT. This codes for CASSQAAGMNTEAFF.

The gene calls are TRBV7-2 and TRBJ2-7, with 10 bases that match TRBD2. The CDR3 extends over 15 amino acids. V shed 5 bases and J 0 bases; nucleotides not matched to a gene: 4. Germline loops: CDR1 SGHTA, CDR2 FQGNSA. The CDR3 spells CASSLASGSSYEQYV. The CDR3, as DNA: TGTGCCAGCAGCCTGGCTAGCGGGAGCTCCTACGAGCAGTACGTC.

This clone was observed a single time. The rearrangement joins TRBV6-1 to TRBJ2-3, with TRBD1 as a possible D gene (5 bases). The V gene's germline CDR1 is MNHNS and CDR2 SASEGT. V was cut by 0 bases and J by 2 bases, with 15 bases left in between. The CDR3 is 17 amino acids. Written as DNA, the CDR3 is TGTGCCAGCAGTGAAGCTTTATGGGGCCCACTCACAGATACGCAGTATTTT. Translation: CASSEALWGPLTDTQYF.

The J gene is TRBJ1-6, the V gene TRBV9; weak D call: TRBD1 (6 bases). Between the trimmed V and J ends, which lost 5 bases and 9 bases, there was a span of 12 bases. The V gene's germline CDR1 is SGDLS and CDR2 YYNGEE. The CDR3 sequence is 13 residues long. Here the CDR3 reads CASSEQGPSPLHF. CDR3 in DNA: TGTGCCAGCAGTGAACAGGGTCCTTCACCCCTCCACTTT.

This rearrangement joins TRBV5-1 to TRBJ2-3; 7 positions agree with TRBD1. The CDR3 contains 15 residues. V shed 0 bases and J 1 base; nucleotides not matched to a gene: 2. The germline gives CDR1 SGHRS, CDR2 YFSETQ. The CDR3 region is CASSLAGQRTDTQYF. CDR3 sequence (DNA): TGCGCCAGCAGCTTGGCGGGACAGCGCACAGATACGCAGTATTTT.

This chain joins TRBV6-5 and TRBJ1-5, with D tentatively TRBD1 (5 bases). With 6 bases removed from V and 4 bases from J, the gap between germline ends came to 7 bases. Germline CDR1 reads MNHEY; CDR2 reads SVGAGI. The CDR3 consists of 12 residues. In nucleotides, the CDR3 is TGTGCCAGCAGCTCAGGGAATCAGCCCCAGCATTTT. This gives the protein CASSSGNQPQHF.

The J gene is TRBJ1-2, the V gene TRBV5-1; TRBD1 aligns across 10 bases. The CDR3 spans 15 residues. The ends lost 0 bases at V and 8 bases at J; junction bases unmatched: 7. Germline-derived CDR1 and CDR2 are SGHRS and YFSETQ. CDR3 sequence (DNA): TGCGCCAGCAGCTTGGCCCCCGGGACAGGGGAAGGCTACACCTTC. Amino acid sequence: CASSLAPGTGEGYTF.

The J gene is TRBJ1-6, the V gene TRBV11-2; D possibly corresponds to TRBD1 (6 bases). The CDR3 extends over 16 amino acids. With 5 bases removed from V and 3 bases from J, the gap between germline ends came to 14 bases. Germline CDR1 SGHAT, CDR2 FQNNGV. The CDR3 nucleotides read TGTGCCAGCAGCCCTACAGAGGGGGGCTATAATTCACCCCTCCACTTT. Its translation is CASSPTEGGYNSPLHF.

V is TRBV11-1 and J is TRBJ2-1; D gene uncertain. The CDR3 covers 15 residues. Trimming cost V 1 base and J 1 base, with 8 bases left between them. Germline-derived CDR1 and CDR2 are SGHAT and FQDESV (reference sequence). The CDR3: CASSLVGRSYNEQFF. In DNA, the CDR3 is TGTGCCAGCAGCTTAGTTGGCAGATCCTACAATGAGCAGTTCTTC. The full variable domain, rest sourced from reference TRBV11-1 and TRBJ2-1, is EAEVAQSPRYKITEKSQAVAFWCDPISGHATLYWYRQILGQGPELLVQFQDESVVDDSQLPKDRFSAERLKGVDSTLKIQPAELGDSAMYLCASSLVGRSYNEQFFGPGTRLTVL.

The chain joins TRBV15 to TRBJ2-3; D tentatively fits TRBD1 or TRBD2 (5 bases each). Germline loops: CDR1 LNHNV, CDR2 YYDKDF (reference sequence). Trimming cost V 0 bases and J 1 base, with 11 bases left between them. The CDR3 contains 16 residues. CDR3 in DNA: TGTGCCACCAGCAGAGATCGAGGGGTCCGCACAGATACGCAGTATTTT. Translation gives CATSRDRGVRTDTQYF.

The chain carries TRBV24-1 and TRBJ2-1; 14 bases fit TRBD2. CDR3 length equals 15 residues. After removal of 6 bases from V and 6 bases from J, the junction contained 3 bases not matched to a gene. Per germline, CDR1 KGHDR and CDR2 SFDVKD. The CDR3 nucleotides are TGTGCCACCAGTCTTGGGACTAGCGGGAGCAATGAGCAGTTCTTC. It yields the protein CATSLGTSGSNEQFF.

The chain is built from TRBV19 and TRBJ2-3; a possible D gene is TRBD1 (6 bases). Germline V lookup: CDR1 LNHDA, CDR2 SQIVND (reference sequence). This CDR3 spans 13 amino acids. Deletions cut 3 bases from V and 4 bases from J, with 8 bases between. CDR3 protein: CASSIGTPDTQYF. The CDR3 bases are TGTGCCAGTAGTATCGGGACACCAGATACGCAGTATTTT.

The J gene is TRBJ1-3, the V gene TRBV28; D possibly corresponds to TRBD1 (6 bases). V lost 6 bases and J lost 3, with 15 bases in between. CDR3 length: 15 amino acids. Germline V lookup: CDR1 MDHEN, CDR2 SYDVKM. CDR3: CASSTPGTFGNTIYF. CDR3 coding DNA: TGTGCCAGCAGCACACCAGGGACATTTGGAAACACCATATATTTT.

The chain has TRBV6-1 and TRBJ1-6; D call uncertain. Germline V CDR1 and CDR2: MNHNS, SASEGT. The CDR3 extends over 15 amino acids. V lost 1 base and J lost 2, with 6 bases in between. The CDR3 region is CASSEGGTYNSPLHF. In DNA, the CDR3 is TGTGCCAGCAGTGAAGGGGGTACCTATAATTCACCCCTCCACTTT.

This clone has only one observation. The rearrangement links TRBV9 to TRBJ1-1; 7 positions match TRBD1. Trimming took 6 bases from V and 4 from J; bases not matched to a gene: 18. The CDR3 is 17 residues long. The germline V gene has CDR1 SGDLS and CDR2 YYNGEE. The DNA of the CDR3 is TGTGCCAGCACCCCGACAGGGCGCCCAGCGCTGTCCACTGAAGCTTTCTTT. Translated: CASTPTGRPALSTEAFF. Using reference TRBV9 and TRBJ1-1 for the parts outside the CDR3, the full variable domain is DSGVTQTPKHLITATGQRVTLRCSPRSGDLSVYWYQQSLDQGLQFLIQYYNGEERAKGNILERFSAQQFPDLHSELNLSSLELGDSALYFCASTPTGRPALSTEAFFGQGTRLTVV.

V and J are TRBV12-2 and TRBJ1-5; TRBD1 is the table's D call, not checked against the DNA. TRBV12-2 is a pseudogene locus. The CDR3 has 17 residues. This CDR3 is CASRSGAWDRASQPQHF. CDR3 sequence (DNA): TGTGCAAGTCGCTCCGGAGCATGGGACAGGGCTAGTCAGCCCCAGCATTTT.

CDR3 bases: TGTGCCAGCAGCTTAGAGGTCGGACAGCCAGTCCCGGGCACTGAAGCTTTCTTT. It encodes CASSLEVGQPVPGTEAFF. The chain combines TRBV7-6 with TRBJ1-1, with D possibly matching TRBD1 (6 bases). CDR3 length: 18 residues. Trimming pared 1 base from V and 4 bases from J, leaving 22 bases between. Germline-derived CDR1 and CDR2 are SGHVS and FNYEAQ. The whole variable domain, filled in from reference TRBV7-6 and TRBJ1-1, reads GAGVSQSPRYKVTKRGQDVALRCDPISGHVSLYWYRQALGQGPEFLTYFNYEAQQDKSGLPNDRFSAERPEGSISTLTIQRTEQRDSAMYRCASSLEVGQPVPGTEAFFGQGTRLTVV.

V is TRBV5-8 and J is TRBJ1-3; TRBD1 matches at 8 bases. The CDR3 consists of 15 residues. The junction had 6 bases not matched to a gene; V was cut back by 3 bases and J by 4 bases. Germline CDR1 SGHTS, CDR2 YDEGEE. CDR3 bases: TGTGCCAGCAGCTCGCAGGGGGCAGGAGGAAACACCATATATTTT. This sequence encodes CASSSQGAGGNTIYF.

This sequence joins TRBV7-2 and TRBJ2-3; TRBD1 aligns across 10 bases. This CDR3 comprises 16 residues. The ends lost 4 bases at V and 2 bases at J; junction bases unmatched: 6. CDR1 and CDR2 (germline): SGHTA, FQGNSA. CDR3 in DNA: TGTGCCAGCAGCTCAGGACAGGGGGTAAACACAGATACGCAGTATTTT. It translates to CASSSGQGVNTDTQYF.

This chain joins TRBV2 and TRBJ2-5; D is unclear. V was cut by 1 base and J by 5 bases, with 17 bases left in between. Germline CDR1 SNHLY, CDR2 FYNNEI. The CDR3 totals 16 residues. CDR3 amino acids: CASSEDLSEVGETQYF. The CDR3 nucleotides are TGTGCCAGCAGTGAAGATTTGTCAGAAGTAGGGGAGACCCAGTACTTC.

The J gene is TRBJ1-2, the V gene TRBV6-6; 7 bases agree with TRBD1. Germline loops: CDR1 MNHNY, CDR2 SVGAGI (reference sequence). The J segment lost 6 bases and the V segment lost 3 bases, leaving 10 bases of the junction unmatched. The CDR3 consists of 15 residues. The CDR3 coding sequence is TGTGCCAGCAGTTATTGGGGACAGTCAGACAATGGCTACACCTTC. Amino acids: CASSYWGQSDNGYTF.

The rearrangement links TRBV6-5 to TRBJ1-5; D perhaps matches TRBD1 (5 bases). The CDR3 contains 12 residues. Germline loops: CDR1 MNHEY, CDR2 SVGAGI. The CDR3 DNA reads TGTGCTGGGGGTTATAGCAATCAGCCCCAGCATTTT. Translating it yields CAGGYSNQPQHF.

The rearrangement uses TRBV18 and TRBJ1-2; 7 nucleotides align to TRBD1. This CDR3 has 13 amino acids. The V segment lost 3 bases and the J segment 5 bases; nucleotides outside the gene matches: 3. CDR1 and CDR2 from the germline V gene are KGHSH and LQKENI. The CDR3 spells CASSPGQMYGYTF. The CDR3 region has the DNA TGTGCCAGCTCACCGGGACAGATGTATGGCTACACCTTC. The whole variable domain, filled in from reference TRBV18 and TRBJ1-2, reads NAGVMQNPRHLVRRRGQEARLRCSPMKGHSHVYWYRQLPEEGLKFMVYLQKENIIDESGMPKERFSAEFPKEGPSILRIQQVVRGDSAAYFCASSPGQMYGYTFGSGTRLTVV.

This chain connects TRBV5-1 to TRBJ2-7; D remains unclear. Trimming removed 4 bases from V and 5 bases from J, with 16 bases in between. The CDR3 extends over 14 amino acids. Germline CDR1 SGHRS, CDR2 YFSETQ. CDR3 coding DNA: TGCGCCAGCAGCAGGACGGCAGGTGACCACGAGCAGTACTTC. This sequence encodes CASSRTAGDHEQYF. Using reference TRBV5-1 and TRBJ2-7 for the parts outside the CDR3, the full variable domain is KAGVTQTPRYLIKTRGQQVTLSCSPISGHRSVSWYQQTPGQGLQFLFEYFSETQRNKGNFPGRFSGRQFSNSRSEMNVSTLELGDSALYLCASSRTAGDHEQYFGPGTRLTVT.

This chain connects TRBV12-3 or TRBV12-4 to TRBJ1-1; D is unresolved. The V end was cut by 2 bases, the J end by 2 bases, with 6 bases between. The length of the CDR3 is 13 residues. CDR3 in amino acids: CASSLKPNTEAFF. The CDR3 DNA is TGTGCCAGCAGTTTAAAACCCAACACTGAAGCTTTCTTT.

The chain has TRBV6-5 and TRBJ1-1; D is perhaps TRBD1 (6 bases). Germline V gene data show CDR1 as MNHEY and CDR2 as SVGAGI. The germline V and J ends were trimmed by 9 bases and 4 bases, with 15 bases remaining between them. The CDR3 spans 13 residues. The CDR3 region has the DNA TGTGCCAGTGCCTACAGGGATATCACTGAAGCTTTCTTT. The encoded protein is CASAYRDITEAFF.

The rearrangement uses TRBV7-9 and TRBJ1-5; the D gene is possibly TRBD1 (6 bases). V lost 5 bases to trimming and J lost 4 bases, with 24 bases between them. CDR3 length equals 18 residues. CDR1 and CDR2 from the germline V gene are SEHNR and FQNEAQ (reference sequence). DNA of the CDR3: TGTGCCAGCAGCAAATACATGGGGCGGGGGGCCGTTAATCAGCCCCAGCATTTT. Protein sequence: CASSKYMGRGAVNQPQHF.